This entry lists 9 T cell receptor beta chains sequenced from one sample in a study of blood T cell repertoires in COVID-19. Sequenced by immunoSEQ multiplex PCR; TCRdb stores in-frame clones only, minus some. Among 400,000 or so clones, 89% were seen once, and the ten largest hold about 1.6%. Source material: peripheral blood. These receptors all stem from a middle-aged woman with COVID-19, enrolled during active disease.

This chain joins TRBV7-3 and TRBJ2-1; 7 nucleotides line up with TRBD2. The CDR3 is 15 amino acids. V gave up 4 bases and J gave up 2 bases; unmatched junction bases: 5. Germline V gene data show CDR1 as SGHTA and CDR2 as FQGTGA. CDR3 residues: CASSSSGNPYNEQFF. Written as DNA, the CDR3 is TGTGCCAGCAGCTCCAGCGGGAACCCCTACAATGAGCAGTTCTTC.

The chain uses TRBV12-3 or TRBV12-4 and TRBJ1-4; 9 nucleotides agree with TRBD1. After removal of 7 bases from V and 6 bases from J, the junction contained 3 bases not matched to a gene. The length of the CDR3 is 13 residues. CDR3 in amino acids: CASNRGLDEKLFF. The CDR3 DNA reads as TGTGCCAGCAACAGGGGGCTTGATGAAAAACTGTTTTTT.

This chain joins TRBV7-6 and TRBJ2-2; weak D call: TRBD1 (5 bases). The ends were cut back, 2 bases at V and 4 bases at J, with 14 bases in the middle. CDR1 and CDR2 from the germline V gene are SGHVS and FNYEAQ. The CDR3 is 16 residues long. CDR3 amino acids: CASSLFGALSTGELFF. DNA for the CDR3: TGTGCCAGCAGCTTATTTGGGGCCCTGAGCACCGGGGAGCTGTTTTTT.

The V call is TRBV28, the J call TRBJ1-1; D is possibly TRBD1 (6 bases). Looked up from germline, CDR1 is MDHEN and CDR2 is SYDVKM. The V end was cut by 9 bases, the J end by 4 bases, with 12 bases between. There are 12 residues in the CDR3. CDR3 region: CASRRGGTEAFF. The CDR3 coding sequence is TGTGCCAGTCGGAGGGGGGGCACTGAAGCTTTCTTT.

This clone was detected a few times. The V gene is TRBV7-6, the J gene TRBJ2-1; the D gene is possibly TRBD1 (5 bases). Germline CDR1 is SGHVS and CDR2 is FNYEAQ. There are 16 residues in the CDR3. The ends were cut back, 0 bases at V and 6 bases at J, with 15 bases in the middle. This chain's CDR3 is CASSLALTGAGNEQFF. The CDR3 DNA sequence: TGTGCCAGCAGCTTAGCCCTTACAGGCGCCGGCAATGAGCAGTTCTTC.

The chain employs TRBV20-1 and TRBJ1-3; 8 bases are a match to TRBD1. V gave up 3 bases and J gave up 0 bases; unmatched junction bases: 4. Germline lookup yields CDR1 DFQATT and CDR2 SNEGSKA (reference sequence). This CDR3 comprises 15 residues. The chain's CDR3 is CSASNRGISGNTIYF. The CDR3 bases are TGCAGTGCTAGTAACAGGGGGATCTCTGGAAACACCATATATTTT.

The rearrangement joins TRBV27 to TRBJ2-5; 10 nucleotides line up with TRBD2. With V trimmed by 5 bases and J by 1 base, 1 base remained unmatched. Germline loops: CDR1 MNHEY, CDR2 SMNVEV (reference sequence). The CDR3 sequence is 14 residues long. CDR3 in amino acids: CASSRLAGQETQYF. CDR3 in DNA: TGTGCCAGCAGTCGACTAGCGGGCCAAGAGACCCAGTACTTC.

The CDR3 nucleotides are TGTGCCTACGCAGGGCCCGGCCAAGAGACCCAGTACTTC. Encoded protein: CAYAGPGQETQYF. The V and J genes are TRBV28 and TRBJ2-5; TRBD1 might be the D (5 bases). This CDR3 has 13 amino acids. Trimming stripped 11 bases from V and 1 base from J, with 14 bases between. Germline loops: CDR1 MDHEN, CDR2 SYDVKM.

V and J are TRBV12-3 or TRBV12-4 and TRBJ1-2; D gene unclear. The CDR3 has 11 residues. Trimming shortened V by 1 base and J by 8 bases, and 5 bases separated the two germline ends. CDR3 sequence reads: CASSLVSGYTF. The CDR3 nucleotides are TGTGCCAGCAGTTTAGTCTCGGGCTACACCTTC.